The source of this TCR beta chain is a study of response to subunit inactivated influenza vaccine. Study outcomes and limitations: Only a handful of new T cells, the authors suggested, are recruited with each seasonal influenza vaccination.

TCRdb ran MiXCR on the RT-PCR reads and lists one entry per CDR3 protein. The sample consists of approximately 520,000 distinct CDR3 sequences, approximately 15% of them appearing once. In this sample, this clonotype turned up a few times. Its specificity is unknown. Source: CD4+ T cells sorted from PBMCs, taken about 24 months after vaccination. The source is a man aged 45-69 years who received an inactivated influenza vaccine.

The CDR3, as DNA: TGCAGTGCTAGCCAACGGGAGTCATCGACCTACGAGCAGTACTTC. As protein: CSASQRESSTYEQYF. The V call is TRBV20-1, the J call TRBJ2-7, with a tentative D call TRBD2 (6 bases). The CDR3 length is 15 residues. V lost 3 bases and J lost 2, with 17 bases in between. CDR1 and CDR2 from the germline V gene are DFQATT and SNEGSKA (reference sequence).